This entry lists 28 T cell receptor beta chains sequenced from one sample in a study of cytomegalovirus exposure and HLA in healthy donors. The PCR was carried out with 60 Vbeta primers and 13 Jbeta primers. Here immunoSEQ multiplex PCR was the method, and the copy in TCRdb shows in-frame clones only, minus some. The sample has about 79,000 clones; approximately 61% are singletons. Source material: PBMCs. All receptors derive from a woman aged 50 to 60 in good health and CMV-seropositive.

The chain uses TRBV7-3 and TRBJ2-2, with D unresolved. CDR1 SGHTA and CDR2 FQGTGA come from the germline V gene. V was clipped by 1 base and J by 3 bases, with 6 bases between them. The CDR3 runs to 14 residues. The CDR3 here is CASSLIEHTGELFF. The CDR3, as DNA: TGTGCCAGCAGCTTAATAGAGCACACCGGGGAGCTGTTTTTT.

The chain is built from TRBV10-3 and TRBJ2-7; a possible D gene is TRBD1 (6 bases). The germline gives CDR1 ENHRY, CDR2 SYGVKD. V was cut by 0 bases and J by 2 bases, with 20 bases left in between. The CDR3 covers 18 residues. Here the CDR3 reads CAISESALTGLNPYEQYF. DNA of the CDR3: TGTGCCATCAGTGAGTCAGCCTTGACAGGTCTTAACCCCTACGAGCAGTACTTC.

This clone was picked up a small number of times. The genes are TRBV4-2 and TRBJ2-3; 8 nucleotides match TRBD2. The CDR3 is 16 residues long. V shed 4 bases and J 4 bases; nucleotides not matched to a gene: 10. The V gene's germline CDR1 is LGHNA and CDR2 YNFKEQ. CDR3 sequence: CASSPHPGLDADTQYF. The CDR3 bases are TGTGCCAGCAGCCCGCACCCGGGACTAGACGCAGATACGCAGTATTTT.

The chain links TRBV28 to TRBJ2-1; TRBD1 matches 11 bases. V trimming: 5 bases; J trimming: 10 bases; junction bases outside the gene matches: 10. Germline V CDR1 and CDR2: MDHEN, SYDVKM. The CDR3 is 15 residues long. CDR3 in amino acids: CASSTDRDRGKEQFF. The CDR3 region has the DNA TGTGCCAGCAGTACCGACCGGGACAGGGGGAAAGAGCAGTTCTTC.

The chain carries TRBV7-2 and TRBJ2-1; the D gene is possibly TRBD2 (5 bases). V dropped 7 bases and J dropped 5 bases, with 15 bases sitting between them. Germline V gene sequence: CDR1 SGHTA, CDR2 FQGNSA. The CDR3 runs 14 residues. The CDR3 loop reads CASKSYQRHNEQFF. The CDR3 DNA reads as TGTGCCAGCAAATCGTACCAGCGGCACAATGAGCAGTTCTTC. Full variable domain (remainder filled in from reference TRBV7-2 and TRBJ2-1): GAGVSQSPSNKVTEKGKDVELRCDPISGHTALYWYRQSLGQGLEFLIYFQGNSAPDKSGLPSDRFSAERTGGSVSTLTIQRTQQEDSAVYLCASKSYQRHNEQFFGPGTRLTVL.

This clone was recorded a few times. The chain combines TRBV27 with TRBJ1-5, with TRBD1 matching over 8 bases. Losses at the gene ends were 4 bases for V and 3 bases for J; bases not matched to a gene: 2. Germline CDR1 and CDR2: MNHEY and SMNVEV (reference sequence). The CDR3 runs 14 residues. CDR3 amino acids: CASSWTGFNQPQHF. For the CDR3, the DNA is TGTGCCAGCAGTTGGACAGGGTTCAATCAGCCCCAGCATTTT.

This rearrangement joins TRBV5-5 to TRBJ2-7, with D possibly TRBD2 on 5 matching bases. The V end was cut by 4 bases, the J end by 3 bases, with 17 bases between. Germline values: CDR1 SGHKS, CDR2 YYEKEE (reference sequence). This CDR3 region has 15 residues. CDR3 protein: CASSLQRATNYEQYV. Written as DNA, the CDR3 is TGTGCCAGCAGCCTCCAGAGGGCCACCAACTACGAGCAGTACGTC.

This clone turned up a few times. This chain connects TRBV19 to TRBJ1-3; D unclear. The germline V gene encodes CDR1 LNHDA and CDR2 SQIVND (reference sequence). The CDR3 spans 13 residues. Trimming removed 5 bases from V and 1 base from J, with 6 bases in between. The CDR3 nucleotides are TGTGCCAGTAGTGACACTTCTGGAAACACCATATATTTT. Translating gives CASSDTSGNTIYF.

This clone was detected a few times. The CDR3 sequence: CASSYRGGYTF. As DNA, the CDR3 is TGTGCCAGCAGCTACAGGGGCGGCTACACCTTC. The V and J genes are TRBV28 and TRBJ1-2; TRBD1 matches 7 bases. J was trimmed by 8 bases and V by 6 bases; bases with no gene match: 3. The CDR3 is 11 amino acids. The V gene's germline CDR1 is MDHEN and CDR2 SYDVKM.

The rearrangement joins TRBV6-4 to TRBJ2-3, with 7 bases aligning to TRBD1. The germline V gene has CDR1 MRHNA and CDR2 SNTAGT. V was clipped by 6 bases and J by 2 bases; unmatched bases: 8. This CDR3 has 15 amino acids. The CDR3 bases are TGTGCCAGCAGCGAGGGGGCGGGCGCCACAGATACGCAGTATTTT. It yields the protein CASSEGAGATDTQYF.

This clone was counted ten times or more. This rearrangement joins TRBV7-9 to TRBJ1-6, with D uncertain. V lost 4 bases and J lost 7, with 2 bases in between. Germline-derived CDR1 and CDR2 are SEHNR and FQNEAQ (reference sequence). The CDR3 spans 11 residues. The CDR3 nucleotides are TGTGCCAGCAGCTCAAATTCACCCCTCCACTTT. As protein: CASSSNSPLHF.

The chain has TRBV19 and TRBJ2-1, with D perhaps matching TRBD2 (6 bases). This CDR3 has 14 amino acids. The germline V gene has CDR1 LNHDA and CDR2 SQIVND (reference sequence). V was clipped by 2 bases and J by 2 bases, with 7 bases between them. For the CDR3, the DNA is TGTGCCAGTAGTATACGCGGGGCCTACAATGAGCAGTTCTTC. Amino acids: CASSIRGAYNEQFF.

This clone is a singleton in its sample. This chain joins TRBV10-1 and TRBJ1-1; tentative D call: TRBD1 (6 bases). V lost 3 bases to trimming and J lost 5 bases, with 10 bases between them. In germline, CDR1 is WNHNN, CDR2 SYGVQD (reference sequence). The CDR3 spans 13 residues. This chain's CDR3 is CASSENRETEAFF. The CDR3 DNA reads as TGCGCCAGCAGTGAAAACAGGGAGACTGAAGCTTTCTTT.

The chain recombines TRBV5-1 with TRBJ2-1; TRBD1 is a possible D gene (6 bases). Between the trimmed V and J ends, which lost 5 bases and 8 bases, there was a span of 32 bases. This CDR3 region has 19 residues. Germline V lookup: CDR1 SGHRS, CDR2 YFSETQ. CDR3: CASRGWDRTEGILRDEQFF. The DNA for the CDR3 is TGCGCCAGCAGAGGGTGGGATAGGACAGAAGGGATCCTAAGGGATGAGCAGTTCTTC.

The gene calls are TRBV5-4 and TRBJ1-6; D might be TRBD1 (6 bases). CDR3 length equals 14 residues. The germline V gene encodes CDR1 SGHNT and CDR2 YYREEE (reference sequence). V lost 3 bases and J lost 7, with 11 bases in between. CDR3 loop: CASSSAGENSPLHF. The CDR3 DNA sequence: TGTGCCAGCAGCTCTGCAGGGGAAAATTCACCCCTCCACTTT.

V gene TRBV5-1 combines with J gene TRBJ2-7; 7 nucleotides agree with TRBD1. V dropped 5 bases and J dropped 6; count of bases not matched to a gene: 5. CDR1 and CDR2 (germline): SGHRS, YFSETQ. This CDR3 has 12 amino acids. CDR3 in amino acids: CASRRDSVEQYF. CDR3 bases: TGCGCCAGCAGGAGGGACAGTGTCGAGCAGTACTTC.

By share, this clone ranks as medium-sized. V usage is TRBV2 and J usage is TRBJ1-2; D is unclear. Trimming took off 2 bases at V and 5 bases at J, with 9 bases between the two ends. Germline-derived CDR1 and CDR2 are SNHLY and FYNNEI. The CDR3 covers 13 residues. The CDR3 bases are TGTGCCAGCAGTGAACGGTCCGATTATGGCTACACCTTC. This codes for CASSERSDYGYTF.

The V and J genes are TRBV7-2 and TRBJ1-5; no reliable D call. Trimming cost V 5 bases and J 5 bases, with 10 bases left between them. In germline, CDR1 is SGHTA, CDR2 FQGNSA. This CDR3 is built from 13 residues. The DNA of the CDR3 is TGTGCCAGCAGCCTAGTTTCGGATCAGCCCCAGCATTTT. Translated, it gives CASSLVSDQPQHF.

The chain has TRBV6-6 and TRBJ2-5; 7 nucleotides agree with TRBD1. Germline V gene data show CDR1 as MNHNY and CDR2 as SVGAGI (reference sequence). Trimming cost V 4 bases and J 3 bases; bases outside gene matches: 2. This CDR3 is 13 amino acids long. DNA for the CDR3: TGTGCCAGCAGTTGGACAGGAAAAGAGACCCAGTACTTC. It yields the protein CASSWTGKETQYF.

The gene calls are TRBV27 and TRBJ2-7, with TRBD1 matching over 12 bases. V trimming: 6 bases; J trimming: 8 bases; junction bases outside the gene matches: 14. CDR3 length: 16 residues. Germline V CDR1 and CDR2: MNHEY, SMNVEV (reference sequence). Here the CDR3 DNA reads TGTGCCAGCAGCCTACTCGGGACAGGGGGCGTAAAGAAGCAGTACGTC. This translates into CASSLLGTGGVKKQYV.

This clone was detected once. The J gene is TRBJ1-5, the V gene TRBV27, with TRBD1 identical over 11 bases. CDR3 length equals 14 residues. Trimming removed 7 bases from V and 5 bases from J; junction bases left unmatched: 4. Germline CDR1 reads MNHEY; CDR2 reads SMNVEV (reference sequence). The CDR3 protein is CASKDRGLYQPQHF. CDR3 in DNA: TGTGCCAGCAAGGACAGGGGGCTTTATCAGCCCCAGCATTTT.

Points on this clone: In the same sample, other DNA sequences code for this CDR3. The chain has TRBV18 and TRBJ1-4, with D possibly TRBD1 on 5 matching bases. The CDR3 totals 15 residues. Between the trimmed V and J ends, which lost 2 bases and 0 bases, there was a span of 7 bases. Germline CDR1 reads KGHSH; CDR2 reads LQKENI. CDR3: CASSPSGATNEKLFF. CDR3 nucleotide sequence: TGTGCCAGCTCACCATCGGGGGCAACTAATGAAAAACTGTTTTTT. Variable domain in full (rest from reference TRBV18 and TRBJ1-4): NAGVMQNPRHLVRRRGQEARLRCSPMKGHSHVYWYRQLPEEGLKFMVYLQKENIIDESGMPKERFSAEFPKEGPSILRIQQVVRGDSAAYFCASSPSGATNEKLFFGSGTQLSVL.

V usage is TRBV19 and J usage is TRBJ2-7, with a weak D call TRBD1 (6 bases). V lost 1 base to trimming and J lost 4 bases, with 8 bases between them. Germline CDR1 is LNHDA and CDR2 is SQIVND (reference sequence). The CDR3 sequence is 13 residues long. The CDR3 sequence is CASSIGDRYEQYF. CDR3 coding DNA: TGTGCCAGTAGTATAGGTGACAGGTACGAGCAGTACTTC.

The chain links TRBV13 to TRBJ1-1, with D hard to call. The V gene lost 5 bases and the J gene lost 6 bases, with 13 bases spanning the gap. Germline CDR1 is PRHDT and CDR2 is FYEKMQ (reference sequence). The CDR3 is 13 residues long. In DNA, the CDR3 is TGTGCCAGCAGCCCCCGCCCTCGGGCTGAAGCTTTCTTT. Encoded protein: CASSPRPRAEAFF.

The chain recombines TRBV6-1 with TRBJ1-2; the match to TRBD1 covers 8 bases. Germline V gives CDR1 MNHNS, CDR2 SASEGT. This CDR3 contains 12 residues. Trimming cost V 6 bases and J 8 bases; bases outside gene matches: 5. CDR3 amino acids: CASRAGGWGYTF. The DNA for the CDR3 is TGTGCCAGCAGAGCAGGGGGCTGGGGCTACACCTTC.

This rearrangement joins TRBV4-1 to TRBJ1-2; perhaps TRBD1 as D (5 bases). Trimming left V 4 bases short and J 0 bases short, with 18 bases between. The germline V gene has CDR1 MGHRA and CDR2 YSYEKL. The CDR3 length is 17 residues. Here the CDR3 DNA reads TGCGCCAGCAGCCCAACAACACTGGACAACACTAACTATGGCTACACCTTC. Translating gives CASSPTTLDNTNYGYTF.

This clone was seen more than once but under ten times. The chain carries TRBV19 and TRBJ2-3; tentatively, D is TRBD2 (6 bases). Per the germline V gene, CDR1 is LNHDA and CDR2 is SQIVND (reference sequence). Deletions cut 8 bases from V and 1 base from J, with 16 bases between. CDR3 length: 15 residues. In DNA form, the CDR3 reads TGTGCCAGTCGCAAATCGGGAGTAGGCACAGATACGCAGTATTTT. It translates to CASRKSGVGTDTQYF.

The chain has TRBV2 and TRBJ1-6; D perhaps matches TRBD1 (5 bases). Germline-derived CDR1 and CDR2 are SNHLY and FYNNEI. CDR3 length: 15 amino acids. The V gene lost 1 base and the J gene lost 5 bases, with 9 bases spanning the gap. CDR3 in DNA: TGTGCCAGCAGTGAAGAAGGGGCAGATAATTCACCCCTCCACTTT. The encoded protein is CASSEEGADNSPLHF.